The 32 T cell receptor beta chains given below trace back to one sample, sequenced in a study of T cells in Graves' hyperthyroidism and ophthalmopathy. RNA transcripts were the template for amplifying TCR beta CDR3 regions. The HTBI primer set was used in a first-round RT-PCR of the TCR CDR3. One entry per CDR3 protein, called by TCRdb with MiXCR from the multiplex PCR reads. The profile covers 490,000 or so distinct CDR3 sequences, with 15% to 20% appearing a single time and 40% to 50% taken by the ten largest. The sequenced material came from blood. The receptors here all came from a man in his forties with Graves' ophthalmopathy.

The genes are TRBV30 and TRBJ2-3, with a weak D call TRBD2 (5 bases). The CDR3 has 15 amino acids. V lost 2 bases and J lost 4, with 16 bases in between. CDR1 and CDR2 (germline): GTSNPN, SVGIG (reference sequence). The CDR3 protein is CAWSPAEAPADTQYF. The CDR3, as DNA: TGTGCCTGGAGTCCTGCGGAGGCTCCAGCAGATACGCAGTATTTT.

This clonotype came up many times. The chain carries TRBV11-2 and TRBJ2-5; 7 nucleotides align to TRBD1. Looked up from germline, CDR1 is SGHAT and CDR2 is FQNNGV. This CDR3 comprises 15 residues. The V gene end was trimmed by 3 bases and the J gene end by 0 bases; junction bases not matched to a gene: 4. The chain's CDR3 is CASSFDRAYQETQYF. In DNA, the CDR3 is TGTGCCAGCAGCTTCGACAGGGCGTACCAAGAGACCCAGTACTTC.

The chain uses TRBV28 and TRBJ1-1, with D maybe TRBD1 (5 bases). With 4 bases removed from V and 5 bases from J, the gap between germline ends came to 23 bases. The V gene's germline CDR1 is MDHEN and CDR2 SYDVKM. This CDR3 spans 17 amino acids. This CDR3 reads CASSSGLIMGEGTEAFF. The CDR3 nucleotides read TGTGCCAGCAGTTCGGGGCTAATCATGGGGGAGGGGACTGAAGCTTTCTTT.

This clonotype came up a few times. This rearrangement joins TRBV25-1 to TRBJ2-3; 11 positions match TRBD1. Per the germline V gene, CDR1 is MGHDK and CDR2 is SYGVNS. Germline trimming cut 1 base from V and 5 bases from J; bases unmatched to any gene: 2. The CDR3 totals 15 residues. CDR3 protein: CASSEWGQGVDTQYF. The CDR3, as DNA: TGTGCCAGCAGTGAATGGGGACAGGGGGTAGATACGCAGTATTTT.

This clonotype was seen many times. CDR3 coding DNA: TGTGCCAGCAGCCAAGGGGGACGGGCCGGGGGAGCTGGGGAGCAGTACTTC. Protein product: CASSQGGRAGGAGEQYF. The V and J genes are TRBV4-2 and TRBJ2-7; perhaps TRBD2 as D (6 bases). Looked up from germline, CDR1 is LGHNA and CDR2 is YNFKEQ. V shed 1 base and J shed 7 bases, with 23 bases lying between them. This CDR3 is built from 17 residues.

CDR3 DNA: TGTGCCAGTACTAATGCAGGGGCATTAGGTGGCACTGAAGCTTTCTTT. This gives the protein CASTNAGALGGTEAFF. V gene TRBV7-9 combines with J gene TRBJ1-1; tentative D call: TRBD1 (6 bases). The CDR3 consists of 16 residues. The V gene's germline CDR1 is SEHNR and CDR2 FQNEAQ (reference sequence). V dropped 9 bases and J dropped 4 bases, with 24 bases sitting between them. The variable domain in full, with the rest retrieved from reference TRBV7-9 and TRBJ1-1, is DTGVSQNPRHKITKRGQNVTFRCDPISEHNRLYWYRQTLGQGPEFLTYFQNEAQLEKSRLLSDRFSAERPKGSFSTLEIQRTEQGDSAMYLCASTNAGALGGTEAFFGQGTRLTVV.

This chain uses TRBV5-1 with TRBJ1-1; D gene unclear. Germline CDR1 and CDR2: SGHRS and YFSETQ. The germline V and J ends were trimmed by 5 bases and 2 bases, with 16 bases remaining between them. This CDR3 comprises 15 residues. The CDR3 sequence: CASREGSTSNTEAFF. The CDR3, as DNA: TGCGCCAGCAGGGAGGGATCCACTTCAAACACTGAAGCTTTCTTT.

The chain joins TRBV19 to TRBJ2-7; D perhaps matches TRBD1 (6 bases). V was clipped by 5 bases and J by 3 bases, with 17 bases between them. The CDR3 is made up of 15 amino acids. Germline CDR1 and CDR2: LNHDA and SQIVND (reference sequence). For the CDR3, the DNA is TGTGCCAGTAGTCAGCGGACAGCACCAAACTACGAGCAGTACTTC. Residues: CASSQRTAPNYEQYF.

This clonotype was counted a few times. The chain has TRBV2 and TRBJ1-2; D may be TRBD1 (5 bases). The germline V gene has CDR1 SNHLY and CDR2 FYNNEI. Trimming left V 4 bases short and J 4 bases short, with 10 bases between. CDR3 length: 13 amino acids. CDR3 sequence reads: CASSVTGPYGYTF. The CDR3 DNA sequence: TGTGCCAGCAGTGTAACAGGCCCCTATGGCTACACCTTC.

In this sample, this clonotype turned up many times. The CDR3: CSTGTGPNEQFF. Written as DNA, the CDR3 is TGCAGTACCGGGACAGGGCCTAATGAGCAGTTCTTC. The chain has TRBV20-1 and TRBJ2-1, with 9 positions matching TRBD1. After removal of 8 bases from V and 7 bases from J, the junction contained 6 bases not matched to a gene. Germline V gene lookup returns CDR1 DFQATT and CDR2 SNEGSKA (reference sequence). CDR3 length equals 12 residues.

This clonotype was recorded a few times. V gene TRBV7-8 combines with J gene TRBJ2-1, with D uncertain. Deletions cut 7 bases from V and 6 bases from J, with 13 bases between. The CDR3 has 13 amino acids. Germline assignment: CDR1 SGHVS and CDR2 FQNEAQ. The CDR3 region has the DNA TGTGCCAGCACTGGCCGGGTTGTCAATGAGCAGTTCTTC. This encodes CASTGRVVNEQFF.

This clonotype was found a few times. The rearrangement uses TRBV6-1 and TRBJ2-3, with 9 bases matching TRBD1. CDR1 MNHNS and CDR2 SASEGT come from the germline V gene. Losses at the gene ends were 6 bases for V and 11 bases for J; bases not matched to a gene: 21. CDR3 size: 17 residues. The CDR3 nucleotides read TGTGCCAGCAGAGCCTCTCTCGGGACAGGGAAGAGGGGAATGCAGTATTTT. Amino acids: CASRASLGTGKRGMQYF.

This clonotype was seen at least ten times. V and J are TRBV12-3 or TRBV12-4 and TRBJ1-1; no firm D call. The ends were cut back, 7 bases at V and 1 base at J, with 13 bases in the middle. The CDR3 length is 14 residues. The CDR3 region is CASTFTAGNTEAFF. CDR3 DNA sequence: TGTGCCAGCACCTTCACAGCGGGGAACACTGAAGCTTTCTTT.

The chain links TRBV6-5 to TRBJ2-1; unclear D gene. Trimming took off 2 bases at V and 8 bases at J, with 13 bases between the two ends. The CDR3 runs 14 residues. CDR1 and CDR2 (germline): MNHEY, SVGAGI. CDR3 protein: CASSYQHPNDEQFF. DNA for the CDR3: TGTGCCAGCAGTTACCAACACCCTAACGATGAGCAGTTCTTC.

This clonotype was observed a handful of times. The rearrangement joins TRBV27 to TRBJ1-1; perhaps TRBD1 as D (6 bases). The CDR3 sequence is 16 residues long. The V end was cut by 8 bases, the J end by 4 bases, with 23 bases between. CDR1 is MNHEY and CDR2 is SMNVEV in the germline V gene (reference sequence). The CDR3 region has the DNA TGTGCCAGCCTATCTTTGGGGGCCCGGTGGACCACTGAAGCTTTCTTT. This sequence encodes CASLSLGARWTTEAFF.

This clonotype was detected many times. The CDR3 sequence: CASSLFQKGELFF. The CDR3 DNA is TGTGCCAGCAGCTTATTCCAAAAAGGGGAGCTGTTTTTT. The chain joins TRBV7-3 to TRBJ2-2; no clear D gene. Germline V CDR1 and CDR2: SGHTA, FQGTGA. The CDR3 loop spans 13 amino acids. V lost 2 bases, J lost 8 bases, and 9 bases lay in between. The full variable domain, its missing parts supplied by reference TRBV7-3 and TRBJ2-2, is GAGVSQTPSNKVTEKGKYVELRCDPISGHTALYWYRQSLGQGPEFLIYFQGTGAADDSGLPNDRFFAVRPEGSVSTLKIQRTERGDSAVYLCASSLFQKGELFFGEGSRLTVL.

In this sample, this clonotype turned up many times. The chain couples TRBV7-9 to TRBJ1-1; D gene uncertain. The CDR3 has 12 amino acids. V was trimmed by 1 base and J by 5 bases, leaving 5 bases between them. Germline assignment: CDR1 SEHNR and CDR2 FQNEAQ (reference sequence). The CDR3 reads CASSLGLTEAFF. CDR3 coding DNA: TGTGCCAGCAGCTTAGGTCTAACTGAAGCTTTCTTT. The whole variable domain, remainder taken from reference TRBV7-9 and TRBJ1-1, is DTGVSQNPRHKITKRGQNVTFRCDPISEHNRLYWYRQTLGQGPEFLTYFQNEAQLEKSRLLSDRFSAERPKGSFSTLEIQRTEQGDSAMYLCASSLGLTEAFFGQGTRLTVV.

This clonotype was seen many times. Here the CDR3 DNA reads TGTGCCAGCATGAATGGGGGGAGCACAGATACGCAGTATTTT. This gives the protein CASMNGGSTDTQYF. The chain joins TRBV2 to TRBJ2-3; D may be TRBD2 (6 bases). Trimming stripped 7 bases from V and 0 bases from J, with 11 bases between. The CDR3 has 14 amino acids. The germline gives CDR1 SNHLY, CDR2 FYNNEI.

The chain carries TRBV2 and TRBJ1-1; the D gene is possibly TRBD1 (6 bases). Trimming removed 5 bases from V and 7 bases from J, with 14 bases in between. The CDR3 sequence is 13 residues long. The germline V gene has CDR1 SNHLY and CDR2 FYNNEI. In DNA, the CDR3 is TGTGCCAGCAGTTCCTCACAGGGAGTTGAAGCTTTCTTT. The encoded protein is CASSSSQGVEAFF.

This clonotype was recorded at least ten times. V usage is TRBV28 and J usage is TRBJ1-6; 9 bases are shared with TRBD1. CDR3 length equals 14 residues. V shed 5 bases and J 10 bases; nucleotides not matched to a gene: 6. Germline V gene sequence: CDR1 MDHEN, CDR2 SYDVKM. CDR3 in amino acids: CASSRDRVGSPLHF. The CDR3 DNA reads TGTGCCAGCAGTCGGGACAGGGTGGGATCACCCCTCCACTTT.

The chain links TRBV30 to TRBJ2-1; 7 nucleotides line up with TRBD2. Trimming at V came to 0 bases and at J to 0 bases, leaving 5 bases not matched to a gene. This CDR3 has 16 amino acids. Germline V gene lookup returns CDR1 GTSNPN and CDR2 SVGIG (reference sequence). CDR3 sequence reads: CAWSVAAGSSYNEQFF. The CDR3 DNA follows: TGTGCCTGGAGTGTTGCAGCGGGGAGCTCCTACAATGAGCAGTTCTTC.

This clonotype was recorded at least ten times. V gene TRBV10-3 combines with J gene TRBJ2-7; D gene ambiguous. CDR3 length: 13 amino acids. Trimming cost V 2 bases and J 0 bases, with 5 bases left between them. Germline lookup yields CDR1 ENHRY and CDR2 SYGVKD. For the CDR3, the DNA is TGTGCCATCAGTGAGCGGTACTCCTACGAGCAGTACTTC. This sequence encodes CAISERYSYEQYF.

The chain employs TRBV28 and TRBJ2-1; 8 nucleotides align to TRBD2. V lost 7 bases and J lost 0; bases outside the gene matches: 14. The CDR3 spans 18 residues. Germline CDR1 reads MDHEN; CDR2 reads SYDVKM. CDR3 sequence: CASTPIGGGAHSYNEQFF. CDR3 in DNA: TGTGCCAGCACTCCCATCGGGGGGGGGGCCCACTCCTACAATGAGCAGTTCTTC.

The chain carries TRBV14 and TRBJ1-1, with D possibly matching TRBD1 (6 bases). Germline CDR1 and CDR2: SGHDN and FVKESK. With 5 bases removed from V and 1 base from J, the gap between germline ends came to 14 bases. This CDR3 is built from 15 residues. The DNA for the CDR3 is TGTGCCAGCAGCGTTGGGGCAGGGGCGAACACTGAAGCTTTCTTT. Translation gives CASSVGAGANTEAFF. Full variable domain (outside the CDR3, taken from reference TRBV14 and TRBJ1-1): EAGVTQFPSHSVIEKGQTVTLRCDPISGHDNLYWYRRVMGKEIKFLLHFVKESKQDESGMPNNRFLAERTGGTYSTLKVQPAELEDSGVYFCASSVGAGANTEAFFGQGTRLTVV.

The CDR3, as DNA: TGTGCCAGCAGCTTAGGGCCCGTCGGGACGGATAGCTCTGGGGCCAACGTCCTGACTTTC. Translated: CASSLGPVGTDSSGANVLTF. The J gene is TRBJ2-6, the V gene TRBV7-9, with D perhaps being TRBD1 or TRBD2 (5 bases each). With 1 base removed from V and 0 bases from J, the gap between germline ends came to 19 bases. The CDR3 contains 20 residues. The germline gives CDR1 SEHNR, CDR2 FQNEAQ (reference sequence).

This clonotype appeared many times. The genes are TRBV12-5 and TRBJ2-3, with D perhaps matching TRBD1 or TRBD2 (5 bases each). There are 14 residues in the CDR3. The V end lost 3 bases, the J end lost 3 bases, and 10 bases lay between the germline ends. Germline-derived CDR1 and CDR2 are LGHNT and FRNRAP. CDR3 nucleotides: TGTGCTAGTGGTTTCGGGGCGGAAACAGATACGCAGTATTTT. Translation: CASGFGAETDTQYF.

The sample holds a few counts of this clonotype. The genes are TRBV5-1 and TRBJ1-3; D unclear. The CDR3 sequence is 13 residues long. Trimming stripped 4 bases from V and 4 bases from J, with 9 bases between. Looked up from germline, CDR1 is SGHRS and CDR2 is YFSETQ. The chain's CDR3 is CASSGGRGNTIYF. The CDR3 nucleotides are TGCGCCAGCAGCGGCGGACGGGGAAACACCATATATTTT. The entire variable domain, with the rest obtained from reference TRBV5-1 and TRBJ1-3, is as follows: KAGVTQTPRYLIKTRGQQVTLSCSPISGHRSVSWYQQTPGQGLQFLFEYFSETQRNKGNFPGRFSGRQFSNSRSEMNVSTLELGDSALYLCASSGGRGNTIYFGEGSWLTVV.

This clonotype was found once. Just one base apart from a much larger clone, this may be a read error. V gene TRBV20-1 combines with J gene TRBJ2-1; TRBD2 matches at 8 bases. From germline, CDR1 is DFQATT and CDR2 SNEGSKA (reference sequence). V was clipped by 0 bases and J by 5 bases; unmatched bases: 12. The CDR3 is 17 residues long. The CDR3 region is CSARDRRASGYHNEQFF. CDR3 DNA sequence: TGCAGTGCTAGAGATCGCCGGGCTAGCGGGTACCACAATGAGCAGTTCTTC.

This chain connects TRBV6-1 to TRBJ1-4, with D possibly TRBD1 on 6 matching bases. Germline values: CDR1 MNHNS, CDR2 SASEGT. This CDR3 is 15 amino acids long. The V and J ends lost 7 bases and 6 bases respectively, with 18 bases between them. The CDR3 bases are TGTGCCAGCACTACAACCCGACAGGAATATGAAAAACTGTTTTTT. Its protein product is CASTTTRQEYEKLFF.

This clonotype was counted ten times or more. J is TRBJ2-7 and V is TRBV20-1; 7 nucleotides match TRBD1. This CDR3 has 13 amino acids. Germline values: CDR1 DFQATT, CDR2 SNEGSKA (reference sequence). The V gene end was trimmed by 0 bases and the J gene end by 2 bases; junction bases not matched to a gene: 1. The CDR3 DNA is TGCAGTGCTAGAGAGGGGACAGCCTACGAGCAGTACTTC. Residues: CSAREGTAYEQYF.

This clonotype was counted ten times or more. The chain joins TRBV3-1 to TRBJ2-1; 11 positions match TRBD2. Germline V gene sequence: CDR1 LGHDT, CDR2 YNNKEL (reference sequence). V lost 5 bases and J lost 5; bases outside the gene matches: 8. The CDR3 extends over 16 amino acids. CDR3 loop: CASSTTGTSGNNEQFF. The CDR3 bases are TGTGCCAGCAGCACCACCGGGACTAGCGGCAACAATGAGCAGTTCTTC.

This clonotype occurred many times. The chain employs TRBV30 and TRBJ1-4; 7 bases match TRBD1. Germline CDR1 reads GTSNPN; CDR2 reads SVGIG (reference sequence). The length of the CDR3 is 15 residues. The trim removed 2 bases at V and 12 bases at J, leaving 15 bases unmatched. DNA for the CDR3: TGTGCCTGGAGTCGCGGACAGGCCACTACGAATCAACTGTTTTTT. Amino acids: CAWSRGQATTNQLFF.